The rows below give T cell receptor beta chains drawn from one sample of a study of metastatic and nonmetastatic thyroid tumors. With MiXCR, TCRdb called clones anew from the PCR reads. The top ten hold less than 4.5% of the sample, which has approximately 37,000 clones, roughly a sixth seen once. Material: blood. All receptors come from a female donor with papillary thyroid cancer or a benign thyroid nodule (not recorded which). Some clones in this sample may be carry-over from other donors' samples. CDR3s include the opening cysteine and the closing phenylalanine or tryptophan. The order of the fields is clone size, D gene, V gene, J gene, CDR3 protein, CDR3 DNA. D genes are given only for firm matches. Size is omitted from some rows. Given values are once, few, many or a class for expanded clones.

>many|-|TRBV29-1|TRBJ2-1
CSVEGRGINEQFF
TGCAGCGTTGAAGGGAGGGGGATCAATGAGCAGTTCTTC
>many|TRBD1|TRBV24-1|TRBJ2-1
CATSETGQASYNEQFF
TGTGCCACCAGTGAAACGGGACAGGCCTCCTACAATGAGCAGTTCTTC
>many|TRBD2|TRBV6-1|TRBJ2-7
CASSPTPQGGSEQYF
TGTGCCAGCAGTCCGACCCCCCAGGGAGGGTCCGAGCAGTACTTC
>many|-|TRBV20-1|TRBJ2-7
CSARVHYTAEVREQYF
TGCAGTGCTAGGGTACACTACACGGCGGAAGTAAGGGAGCAGTACTTC
>-|TRBD2|TRBV5-1|TRBJ2-7
CASSYTGERGDHF
TGCGCCAGCAGCTACACCGGGGAGCGGGGGGACCACTTC
>many|-|TRBV15|TRBJ2-7
CATSRDLALWGEQYF
TGTGCCACCAGCAGAGACCTAGCTCTCTGGGGCGAGCAGTACTTC
>many|TRBD1|TRBV5-1|TRBJ2-7
CASSLSTGGRDEQYF
TGCGCCAGCAGCTTAAGCACAGGGGGTCGGGACGAGCAGTACTTC
>many|-|TRBV7-2|TRBJ1-2
CASSLGGSSYGYTF
TGTGCCAGCAGCTTGGGGGGGTCGAGCTATGGCTACACCTTC
>many|TRBD2|TRBV4-1|TRBJ2-1
CASRKWASGDNEQFF
TGCGCCAGCAGAAAGTGGGCTAGCGGCGACAATGAGCAGTTCTTC
>many|-|TRBV14|TRBJ1-6
CASSQDRTTANSPLHF
TGTGCCAGCAGCCAAGATCGGACGACAGCTAATTCACCCCTCCACTTT
>many|-|TRBV5-1|TRBJ2-5
CASSLAGQSAQYF
TGCGCCAGCAGCTTGGCAGGACAGTCGGCCCAGTACTTC
>-|-|TRBV3-1|TRBJ2-7
CASSQRWRVYEQYF
TGTGCCAGCAGCCAGCGGTGGCGCGTTTACGAGCAGTACTTC
>-|-|TRBV18|TRBJ2-5
CASSRGQEQETQYF
TGTGCCAGCTCTCGTGGACAAGAACAAGAGACCCAGTACTTC
>many|-|TRBV20-1|TRBJ2-5
CSARSLAQFSETQYF
TGCAGTGCTAGGTCATTGGCCCAATTTTCGGAGACCCAGTACTTC
>few|-|TRBV2|TRBJ1-2
CASLNRDLIYGYTF
TGTGCCAGCCTTAACAGGGATCTTATCTATGGCTACACCTTC
>few|TRBD2|TRBV28|TRBJ2-2
CASRGGLAANTGELFF
TGTGCCAGCAGGGGGGGACTAGCGGCGAACACCGGGGAGCTGTTTTTT
>many|TRBD1|TRBV20-1|TRBJ1-4
CSSQGVANEKLFF
TGCAGCTCACAGGGGGTAGCTAATGAAAAACTGTTTTTT
>many|-|TRBV9|TRBJ2-5
CASSVERGAQYF
TGTGCCAGCAGCGTAGAAAGGGGGGCCCAGTACTTC
>-|-|TRBV5-1|TRBJ1-6
CASSRGQGHNSPLHF
TGCGCCAGCAGCCGAGGTCAAGGACATAATTCACCCCTCCACTTT
>many|TRBD2|TRBV28|TRBJ2-2
CASSVLASGELFF
TGTGCCAGCAGTGTACTAGCGTCCGGGGAGCTGTTTTTT
>many|TRBD1|TRBV11-2|TRBJ2-7
CASSYPRTGRYEQYF
TGTGCCAGCAGCTACCCCCGGACAGGGAGGTACGAGCAGTACTTC
>-|-|TRBV7-2|TRBJ2-7
CAGSWSAGAQYEQYF
TGTGCCGGCAGCTGGTCCGCGGGGGCGCAATACGAGCAGTACTTC
>-|-|TRBV10-1|TRBJ2-3
CASSETGDTQYF
TGCGCCAGCAGTGAGACGGGAGATACGCAGTATTTT
>-|TRBD1|TRBV30|TRBJ2-7
CAWVRGTGGYEQYF
TGTGCCTGGGTGCGCGGGACAGGGGGCTACGAGCAGTACTTC
>many|-|TRBV5-1|TRBJ1-1
CASSLGGATEAFF
TGCGCCAGCAGCTTGGGGGGCGCGACTGAAGCTTTCTTT
>many|-|TRBV19|TRBJ1-1
CASNISGLNTEAFF
TGTGCCAGTAATATATCTGGGTTGAACACTGAAGCTTTCTTT
>many|TRBD1|TRBV2|TRBJ2-4
CASSVVTGGKNIQYF
TGTGCCAGCAGTGTGGTGACAGGGGGCAAAAACATTCAGTACTTC
>many|-|TRBV6-4|TRBJ2-2
CASSDSFYTGELFF
TGTGCCAGCAGTGACAGCTTTTACACCGGGGAGCTGTTTTTT
>few|-|TRBV27|TRBJ2-7
CASSPKRDILMDYEQYF
TGTGCCAGCAGTCCCAAACGGGACATCTTAATGGACTACGAGCAGTACTTC
>many|-|TRBV5-1|TRBJ1-1
CASSLVAGMNTEAFF
TGCGCCAGCAGCTTGGTAGCAGGGATGAACACTGAAGCTTTCTTT
>-|-|TRBV6-1|TRBJ2-7
CASSEELSYDHYF
TGTGCCAGCAGTGAAGAGCTATCCTACGATCATTACTTC
>many|-|TRBV13|TRBJ1-6
CASSSSEASESPLHF
TGTGCCAGCAGCTCCTCTGAGGCCTCCGAATCACCCCTCCACTTT
>many|TRBD1|TRBV28|TRBJ1-3
CASTRTGVTSGNTIYF
TGTGCCAGCACCCGGACAGGCGTTACCTCTGGAAACACCATATATTTT
>many|-|TRBV4-1|TRBJ2-7
CASSHQLRAASYEQYF
TGCGCCAGCAGCCACCAACTGAGAGCGGCATCCTACGAGCAGTACTTC
>many|-|TRBV18|TRBJ2-7
CASSLQGPYEQYF
TGTGCCAGCTCACTCCAGGGACCCTACGAGCAGTACTTC
>many|TRBD1|TRBV7-9|TRBJ1-6
CASSAHRGWNSPLHF
TGTGCCAGCAGCGCTCACAGGGGCTGGAATTCACCCCTCCACTTT
>-|TRBD1|TRBV11-3|TRBJ2-7
CASSLEGTESYEQYF
TGTGCCAGCAGCTTAGAGGGGACAGAGTCCTACGAGCAGTACTTC
>many|-|TRBV4-1|TRBJ1-2
CASSQGGLVFYTF
TGCGCCAGCAGCCAAGGTGGGTTAGTTTTCTACACCTTC
>many|-|TRBV5-1|TRBJ2-7
CASSKQPSEQYF
TGCGCCAGCAGCAAACAACCTTCCGAGCAGTACTTC
>-|TRBD2|TRBV10-1|TRBJ2-5
CASSAGVAGDKETKYF
TGCGCCAGCAGTGCCGGGGTAGCGGGGGATAAAGAGACCAAGTACTTC
>-|TRBD2|TRBV5-1|TRBJ2-3
CASSLSGGPYTQYF
TGCGCCAGCAGCTTGTCGGGGGGGCCATATACACAGTATTTT
>few|-|TRBV6-2/TRBV6-3|TRBJ1-1
CARGYSVATNTEAFF
TGTGCCAGAGGTTACTCGGTCGCTACGAACACTGAAGCTTTCTTT
>many|-|TRBV7-8|TRBJ2-7
CASSLALQSGQYF
TGTGCCAGCAGCTTAGCGTTACAGTCAGGGCAGTACTTC
>few|TRBD2|TRBV27|TRBJ2-2
CANSSLGLAGWLTGELFF
TGTGCCAACAGTTCCCTCGGACTAGCGGGGTGGCTGACCGGGGAGCTGTTTTTT
>many|-|TRBV5-1|TRBJ2-5
CASSTRTTDREGQYF
TGCGCCAGCAGCACCCGGACAACCGATAGAGAGGGCCAGTACTTC
>few|TRBD1|TRBV20-1|TRBJ2-7
CSARTGMASSYEQYF
TGCAGTGCTCGGACAGGGATGGCGAGTTCCTACGAGCAGTACTTC
>many|-|TRBV11-2|TRBJ2-2
CASSPRAGDTGELFF
TGTGCCAGCAGCCCCAGGGCAGGGGACACCGGGGAGCTGTTTTTT
>many|TRBD1|TRBV19|TRBJ1-1
CASRTQGAGTEAFF
TGTGCCAGTAGAACTCAGGGGGCAGGGACTGAAGCTTTCTTT
>many|TRBD1|TRBV28|TRBJ1-2
CASKKPTGVSYGYTF
TGTGCCAGCAAAAAACCCACAGGGGTCTCCTATGGCTACACCTTC
>many|-|TRBV27|TRBJ1-1
CASMRLNTEAFF
TGTGCCAGCATGAGGTTGAACACTGAAGCTTTCTTT
>-|-|TRBV28|TRBJ1-5
CASIFEGLQPQHF
TGTGCCAGCATTTTTGAGGGGCTGCAGCCCCAGCATTTT
>many|-|TRBV5-6|TRBJ2-7
CASSLASKRFYEQYF
TGTGCCAGCAGCTTGGCCTCCAAGCGATTTTACGAGCAGTACTTC
>many|-|TRBV24-1|TRBJ1-5
CATSSGHQPQHF
TGTGCCACCAGTTCGGGCCATCAGCCCCAGCATTTT
>few|-|TRBV19|TRBJ2-5
CAIRITGSQETQYF
TGTGCCATTCGAATAACTGGGTCGCAAGAGACCCAGTACTTC
>many|-|TRBV7-6|TRBJ2-7
CASSLGQQYEQYF
TGTGCCAGCAGCTTGGGCCAGCAGTACGAGCAGTACTTC
>many|TRBD1|TRBV9|TRBJ1-3
CASRPDRGGNTIYF
TGTGCCAGCAGACCTGACAGGGGTGGAAACACCATATATTTT